These 8 T cell receptor beta chains originate from one sample sequenced in a study of T cell responses to AZD1222 COVID-19 vaccine. The repertoire was sequenced with immunoSEQ multiplex PCR; TCRdb's copy has only in-frame clones and lacks some. The sample carries fewer than 55,000 clones, under 85% recorded once. The starting material was peripheral blood, obtained on day 0 of MenACWY control vaccination. Source of these receptors: an adult in good health.

This clone was found a few times. The chain combines TRBV14 with TRBJ2-7; D unclear. The CDR3 extends over 14 amino acids. The V end was cut by 4 bases, the J end by 3 bases, with 13 bases between. Germline values: CDR1 SGHDN, CDR2 FVKESK. The CDR3 reads CASSPITGIYEQYF. CDR3 coding DNA: TGTGCCAGCAGCCCAATAACGGGTATCTACGAGCAGTACTTC.

This clone was seen once. The chain has TRBV30 and TRBJ2-3; possibly TRBD1 for D (6 bases). Germline CDR1 GTSNPN, CDR2 SVGIG (reference sequence). This CDR3 comprises 13 residues. Trimming took 0 bases from V and 6 from J, leaving 10 bases between them. The CDR3 nucleotides are TGTGCCTGGAGTGTACCAGGGGTGGATACGCAGTATTTT. Its protein is CAWSVPGVDTQYF.

The chain uses TRBV18 and TRBJ2-1; a weak D match, TRBD1 (6 bases). Germline V lookup: CDR1 KGHSH, CDR2 LQKENI. The CDR3 covers 14 residues. Trimming left V 2 bases short and J 5 bases short, with 10 bases between. The DNA of the CDR3 is TGTGCCAGCTCACCAACTGGACAGAACAATGAGCAGTTCTTC. Translated: CASSPTGQNNEQFF. Full variable domain (missing parts from reference TRBV18 and TRBJ2-1): NAGVMQNPRHLVRRRGQEARLRCSPMKGHSHVYWYRQLPEEGLKFMVYLQKENIIDESGMPKERFSAEFPKEGPSILRIQQVVRGDSAAYFCASSPTGQNNEQFFGPGTRLTVL.

CDR3 coding DNA: TGTGCCAGCAACTCCGGGGTTGTTAGAGATGAGCAGTTCTTC. It specifies CASNSGVVRDEQFF. The rearrangement uses TRBV19 and TRBJ2-1; perhaps TRBD2 as D (5 bases). This CDR3 has 14 residues. Trimming removed 9 bases at V and 8 bases at J, with 20 bases between. Germline lookup yields CDR1 LNHDA and CDR2 SQIVND (reference sequence). Combining the CDR3 with reference TRBV19 and TRBJ2-1 gives the whole variable domain DGGITQSPKYLFRKEGQNVTLSCEQNLNHDAMYWYRQDPGQGLRLIYYSQIVNDFQKGDIAEGYSVSREKKESFPLTVTSAQKNPTAFYLCASNSGVVRDEQFFGPGTRLTVL.

The chain has TRBV10-1 and TRBJ1-6; D ambiguous. This CDR3 is 13 amino acids long. CDR1 and CDR2 from the germline V gene are WNHNN and SYGVQD (reference sequence). V was trimmed by 2 bases and J by 9 bases, leaving 8 bases between them. The CDR3 reads CASSEGAGSPLHF. The CDR3 DNA follows: TGCGCCAGCAGTGAGGGAGCGGGTTCACCCCTCCACTTT.

The V gene is TRBV3-1 (or the pseudogene TRBV3-2), the J gene TRBJ1-2; D is perhaps TRBD1 (5 bases). The CDR3 contains 12 residues. Trimming stripped 4 bases from V and 4 bases from J, with 7 bases between. Germline CDR1 reads LGHDT; CDR2 reads YNNKEL (reference sequence). The CDR3 loop is CASSPGIYGYTF. The CDR3 DNA reads as TGTGCCAGCAGCCCAGGGATCTATGGCTACACCTTC.

This clone was observed a few times. The J gene is TRBJ2-7, the V gene TRBV7-9, with D possibly being TRBD1 (6 bases). In germline, CDR1 is SEHNR, CDR2 FQNEAQ (reference sequence). V dropped 0 bases and J dropped 3 bases, with 9 bases sitting between them. This CDR3 contains 14 residues. The CDR3 nucleotides are TGTGCCAGCAGCTTAGCACAGGGAGACTACGAGCAGTACGTC. It yields the protein CASSLAQGDYEQYV.

This clone was seen a single time. V and J are TRBV13 and TRBJ1-1; D is unresolved. The CDR3 loop spans 14 amino acids. Germline CDR1 reads PRHDT; CDR2 reads FYEKMQ (reference sequence). V dropped 5 bases and J dropped 1 base, with 11 bases sitting between them. CDR3 nucleotide sequence: TGTGCCAGCAGCCCCCCTCCTGCGAACACTGAAGCTTTCTTT. This encodes CASSPPPANTEAFF.